A selection of T cell receptor beta chains follows, all from one sample in a study of regulatory and conventional T cells in RAG deficiency. Sequencing used immunoSEQ multiplex PCR; TCRdb keeps in-frame clones, though not all of them. Of some 19,000 clones detected, roughly 89% appear once; the ten largest clones hold more than 1.4%. These data also featured in a second study, about regulatory T cells.

The sample consisted of Tregs sorted from blood. These receptors came from a human donor in good health. CDR3s include the opening cysteine and the closing phenylalanine or tryptophan. Each record gives: clone size, V gene, J gene, D gene, CDR3 protein, CDR3 DNA. The D gene is left open where the match is weak. The size entry is marked missing in some rows and otherwise reads once, few, many or a size class.

clone size: NA
V gene: TRBV11-2
J gene: TRBJ2-4
D gene: TRBD1
CDR3 protein: CASSSYRGQAKNIQYF
CDR3 DNA: TGTGCCAGCAGCTCCTACAGGGGGCAAGCCAAAAACATTCAGTACTTC

clone size: NA
V gene: TRBV28
J gene: TRBJ2-7
D gene: TRBD2
CDR3 protein: CASSLFSGIGTYEQYF
CDR3 DNA: TGTGCCAGCAGTTTATTTAGCGGGATAGGAACCTACGAGCAGTACTTC

clone size: NA
V gene: TRBV6-5
J gene: TRBJ1-3
D gene: NA
CDR3 protein: CASSYAWNSGNTIYF
CDR3 DNA: TGTGCCAGCAGTTACGCTTGGAACTCTGGAAACACCATATATTTT

clone size: NA
V gene: TRBV2
J gene: TRBJ1-2
D gene: NA
CDR3 protein: CASSEHYGYTF
CDR3 DNA: TGTGCCAGCAGTGAACACTATGGCTACACCTTC

clone size: NA
V gene: TRBV11-1
J gene: TRBJ1-1
D gene: TRBD1
CDR3 protein: CASSIQGGTEAFF
CDR3 DNA: TGTGCCAGCAGCATACAGGGGGGCACTGAAGCTTTCTTT

clone size: NA
V gene: TRBV28
J gene: TRBJ1-1
D gene: NA
CDR3 protein: CASSLRGGGSTEAFF
CDR3 DNA: TGTGCCAGCAGTTTAAGGGGTGGGGGGAGTACTGAAGCTTTCTTT

clone size: once
V gene: TRBV6-1
J gene: TRBJ1-4
D gene: NA
CDR3 protein: CASSWKGEKLFF
CDR3 DNA: TGTGCCAGCAGTTGGAAGGGTGAAAAACTGTTTTTT

clone size: NA
V gene: TRBV19
J gene: TRBJ1-1
D gene: NA
CDR3 protein: CASMWGGPYLTEAFF
CDR3 DNA: TGTGCCAGTATGTGGGGGGGACCATATCTTACTGAAGCTTTCTTT

clone size: NA
V gene: TRBV6-1
J gene: TRBJ1-2
D gene: NA
CDR3 protein: CASSEFGATNYGYTF
CDR3 DNA: TGTGCCAGCAGTGAGTTCGGGGCTACTAACTATGGCTACACCTTC

clone size: NA
V gene: TRBV7-9
J gene: TRBJ1-2
D gene: NA
CDR3 protein: CASSLGGLGSYGYTF
CDR3 DNA: TGTGCCAGCAGCTTAGGGGGGTTAGGTTCTTATGGCTACACCTTC

clone size: few
V gene: TRBV7-3
J gene: TRBJ2-1
D gene: TRBD2
CDR3 protein: CASSATSGIGEQFF
CDR3 DNA: TGTGCCAGCAGCGCGACTAGCGGGATCGGTGAGCAGTTCTTC

clone size: NA
V gene: TRBV7-2
J gene: TRBJ2-3
D gene: TRBD2
CDR3 protein: CASSLSSPGLGLGTQYF
CDR3 DNA: TGTGCCAGCAGCTTATCCTCCCCGGGACTAGGATTAGGTACGCAGTATTTT

clone size: NA
V gene: TRBV29-1
J gene: TRBJ1-1
D gene: TRBD1
CDR3 protein: CSVYRDSRTEAFF
CDR3 DNA: TGCAGCGTGTACCGGGACAGTAGGACTGAAGCTTTCTTT

clone size: NA
V gene: TRBV2
J gene: TRBJ2-1
D gene: TRBD2
CDR3 protein: CASRGTSGGRNEQFF
CDR3 DNA: TGTGCCAGCCGGGGGACTAGCGGGGGGCGGAATGAGCAGTTCTTC

clone size: NA
V gene: TRBV18
J gene: TRBJ2-7
D gene: TRBD2
CDR3 protein: CASSPSTSRSSYEQYF
CDR3 DNA: TGTGCCAGCTCACCGTCGACTAGCCGGAGCTCCTACGAGCAGTACTTC

clone size: NA
V gene: TRBV27
J gene: TRBJ2-7
D gene: NA
CDR3 protein: CASSSLAGYYEQYF
CDR3 DNA: TGTGCCAGCAGTTCCCTGGCAGGGTACTACGAGCAGTACTTC

clone size: NA
V gene: TRBV18
J gene: TRBJ2-2
D gene: NA
CDR3 protein: CASSPANTGELFF
CDR3 DNA: TGTGCCAGCTCACCGGCGAACACCGGGGAGCTGTTTTTT

clone size: NA
V gene: TRBV5-4
J gene: TRBJ2-3
D gene: NA
CDR3 protein: CASSLPVADTQYF
CDR3 DNA: TGTGCCAGCAGCCTACCGGTTGCAGATACGCAGTATTTT

clone size: NA
V gene: TRBV7-9
J gene: TRBJ2-2
D gene: TRBD1
CDR3 protein: CASGTGANTGELFF
CDR3 DNA: TGTGCCAGCGGGACAGGGGCGAACACCGGGGAGCTGTTTTTT

clone size: NA
V gene: TRBV5-5
J gene: TRBJ1-5
D gene: NA
CDR3 protein: CASSLAFGERVPIQPQHF
CDR3 DNA: TGTGCCAGCAGCTTAGCGTTTGGGGAAAGGGTCCCAATTCAGCCCCAGCATTTT

clone size: NA
V gene: TRBV7-6
J gene: TRBJ2-2
D gene: NA
CDR3 protein: CASSQGTETGELFF
CDR3 DNA: TGTGCCAGCAGCCAAGGGACCGAGACCGGGGAGCTGTTTTTT

clone size: NA
V gene: TRBV27
J gene: TRBJ1-3
D gene: NA
CDR3 protein: CASRQGTAGNTIYF
CDR3 DNA: TGTGCCAGCAGGCAGGGGACGGCTGGAAACACCATATATTTT

clone size: NA
V gene: TRBV5-4
J gene: TRBJ2-1
D gene: NA
CDR3 protein: CASSPTGSSTNEQFF
CDR3 DNA: TGTGCCAGCAGCCCCACAGGGTCTTCTACAAATGAGCAGTTCTTC

clone size: NA
V gene: TRBV19
J gene: TRBJ1-5
D gene: NA
CDR3 protein: CASSMSIRSGYSNQPQHF
CDR3 DNA: TGTGCCAGTAGTATGTCTATAAGGTCGGGCTATAGCAATCAGCCCCAGCATTTT

clone size: NA
V gene: TRBV7-3
J gene: TRBJ1-6
D gene: NA
CDR3 protein: CASSLYPGSNNSPLHF
CDR3 DNA: TGTGCCAGCAGTTTATATCCGGGGTCCAATAATTCACCCCTCCACTTT

clone size: NA
V gene: TRBV7-3
J gene: TRBJ2-3
D gene: TRBD2
CDR3 protein: CASSRAGAPDTQYF
CDR3 DNA: TGTGCCAGCAGCAGAGCGGGGGCACCAGATACGCAGTATTTT

clone size: NA
V gene: TRBV12-2
J gene: TRBJ1-1
D gene: NA
CDR3 protein: CASRLVSRGGRKNTEAFF
CDR3 DNA: TGTGCAAGTCGCTTAGTCTCCCGGGGGGGACGGAAGAACACTGAAGCTTTCTTT

clone size: NA
V gene: TRBV19
J gene: TRBJ2-2
D gene: TRBD1
CDR3 protein: CASSIGQGVYGELFF
CDR3 DNA: TGTGCCAGTAGTATAGGACAGGGTGTATACGGGGAGCTGTTTTTT

clone size: once
V gene: TRBV15
J gene: TRBJ2-1
D gene: NA
CDR3 protein: CATSRDKQSIYNEQFF
CDR3 DNA: TGTGCCACCAGCAGAGATAAGCAGAGCATTTACAATGAGCAGTTCTTC

clone size: NA
V gene: TRBV18
J gene: TRBJ1-1
D gene: NA
CDR3 protein: CASSPTSTEAFF
CDR3 DNA: TGTGCCAGCTCGCCAACCAGCACTGAAGCTTTCTTT

clone size: NA
V gene: TRBV6-5
J gene: TRBJ1-1
D gene: NA
CDR3 protein: CASSYSGRNTEAFF
CDR3 DNA: TGTGCCAGCAGTTACTCCGGACGGAACACTGAAGCTTTCTTT

clone size: once
V gene: TRBV27
J gene: TRBJ1-1
D gene: NA
CDR3 protein: CASSLSILARDIEAFF
CDR3 DNA: TGTGCCAGCAGTTTATCGATTCTTGCCAGGGACATTGAAGCTTTCTTT

clone size: NA
V gene: TRBV4-2
J gene: TRBJ1-3
D gene: TRBD1
CDR3 protein: CASSQDRDRGFSGNTIYF
CDR3 DNA: TGTGCCAGCAGCCAAGATCGGGACAGGGGGTTTTCTGGAAACACCATATATTTT

clone size: few
V gene: TRBV6-5
J gene: TRBJ1-2
D gene: NA
CDR3 protein: CASSRQPYGYTF
CDR3 DNA: TGTGCCAGCAGCAGACAGCCCTATGGCTACACCTTC

clone size: NA
V gene: TRBV11-1
J gene: TRBJ2-2
D gene: TRBD1
CDR3 protein: CASSFLTGAPSSELFF
CDR3 DNA: TGTGCCAGCAGCTTCCTGACAGGGGCGCCCTCGTCGGAGCTGTTTTTT

clone size: NA
V gene: TRBV28
J gene: TRBJ1-2
D gene: NA
CDR3 protein: CASRSIRSLLYGYTF
CDR3 DNA: TGTGCCAGCAGGTCCATCCGGTCGCTACTCTATGGCTACACCTTC

clone size: NA
V gene: TRBV9
J gene: TRBJ1-1
D gene: TRBD1
CDR3 protein: CASSVGPLDRGPAEAFF
CDR3 DNA: TGTGCCAGCAGCGTAGGCCCCCTGGACAGGGGGCCGGCTGAAGCTTTCTTT

clone size: NA
V gene: TRBV9
J gene: TRBJ1-5
D gene: TRBD1
CDR3 protein: CASSVGSGQGNQPQHF
CDR3 DNA: TGTGCCAGCAGCGTAGGATCGGGACAGGGAAATCAGCCCCAGCATTTT

clone size: NA
V gene: TRBV7-2
J gene: TRBJ2-7
D gene: NA
CDR3 protein: CASSHRVSPQYF
CDR3 DNA: TGTGCCAGCAGCCACAGGGTATCGCCGCAGTACTTC

clone size: NA
V gene: TRBV30
J gene: TRBJ2-7
D gene: NA
CDR3 protein: CAWSHGGSTYEQYF
CDR3 DNA: TGTGCCTGGAGCCATGGAGGTTCTACCTACGAGCAGTACTTC

clone size: NA
V gene: TRBV27
J gene: TRBJ2-5
D gene: NA
CDR3 protein: CASSHGPSQKETQYF
CDR3 DNA: TGTGCCAGCAGCCACGGGCCATCACAAAAAGAGACCCAGTACTTC

clone size: NA
V gene: TRBV19
J gene: TRBJ1-2
D gene: NA
CDR3 protein: CASSERVGFNYGYTF
CDR3 DNA: TGTGCCAGTAGTGAGAGGGTGGGATTTAACTATGGCTACACCTTC

clone size: NA
V gene: TRBV9
J gene: TRBJ2-2
D gene: NA
CDR3 protein: CASSVAGSVTGELFF
CDR3 DNA: TGTGCCAGCAGCGTAGCTGGTAGCGTCACCGGGGAGCTGTTTTTT

clone size: NA
V gene: TRBV29-1
J gene: TRBJ1-2
D gene: TRBD1
CDR3 protein: CSVESRTGVNGYTF
CDR3 DNA: TGCAGCGTTGAATCTAGAACAGGGGTGAATGGCTACACCTTC

clone size: NA
V gene: TRBV6-5
J gene: TRBJ1-5
D gene: NA
CDR3 protein: CASSTTGDSNQPQHF
CDR3 DNA: TGTGCCAGCAGTACAACCGGGGACAGCAATCAGCCCCAGCATTTT

clone size: NA
V gene: TRBV7-3
J gene: TRBJ2-2
D gene: NA
CDR3 protein: CASSLGHPANTGELFF
CDR3 DNA: TGTGCCAGCAGCTTAGGGCATCCGGCGAACACCGGGGAGCTGTTTTTT

clone size: NA
V gene: TRBV25-1
J gene: TRBJ1-3
D gene: NA
CDR3 protein: CASSVGARNTIYF
CDR3 DNA: TGTGCCAGCAGTGTTGGGGCCCGGAACACCATATATTTT

clone size: NA
V gene: TRBV19
J gene: TRBJ1-5
D gene: NA
CDR3 protein: CASSNPNQPQHF
CDR3 DNA: TGTGCCAGTAGTAACCCTAATCAGCCCCAGCATTTT